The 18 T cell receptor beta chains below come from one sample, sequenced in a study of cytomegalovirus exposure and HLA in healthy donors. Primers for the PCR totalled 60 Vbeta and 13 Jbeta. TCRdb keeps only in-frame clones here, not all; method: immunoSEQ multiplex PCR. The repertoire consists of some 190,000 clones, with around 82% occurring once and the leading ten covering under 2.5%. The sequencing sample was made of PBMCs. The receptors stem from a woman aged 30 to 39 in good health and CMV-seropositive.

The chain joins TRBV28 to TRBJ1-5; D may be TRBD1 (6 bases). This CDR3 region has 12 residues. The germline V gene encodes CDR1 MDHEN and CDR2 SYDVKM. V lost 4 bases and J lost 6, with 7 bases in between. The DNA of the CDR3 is TGTGCCAGCAGTTCAGGGGCTCAGCCCCAGCATTTT. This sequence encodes CASSSGAQPQHF.

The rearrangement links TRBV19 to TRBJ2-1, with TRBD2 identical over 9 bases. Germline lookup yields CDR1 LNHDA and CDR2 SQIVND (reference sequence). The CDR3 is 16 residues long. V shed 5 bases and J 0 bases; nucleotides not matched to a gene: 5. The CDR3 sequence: CASSLAGFPSYNEQFF. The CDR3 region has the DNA TGTGCCAGTAGTCTAGCGGGGTTCCCCTCCTACAATGAGCAGTTCTTC.

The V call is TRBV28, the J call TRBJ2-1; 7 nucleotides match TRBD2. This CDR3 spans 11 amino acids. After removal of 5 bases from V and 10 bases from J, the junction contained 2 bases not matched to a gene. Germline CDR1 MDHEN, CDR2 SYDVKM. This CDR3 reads CASSPGGEQFF. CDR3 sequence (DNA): TGTGCCAGCAGTCCCGGGGGGGAGCAGTTCTTC.

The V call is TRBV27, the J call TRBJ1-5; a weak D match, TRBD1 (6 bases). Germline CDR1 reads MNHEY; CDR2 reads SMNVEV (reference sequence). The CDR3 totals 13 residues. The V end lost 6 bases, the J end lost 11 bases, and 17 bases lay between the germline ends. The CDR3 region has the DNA TGTGCCAGCAGAGATACCGGGACATCGTCCCAGCATTTT. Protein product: CASRDTGTSSQHF.

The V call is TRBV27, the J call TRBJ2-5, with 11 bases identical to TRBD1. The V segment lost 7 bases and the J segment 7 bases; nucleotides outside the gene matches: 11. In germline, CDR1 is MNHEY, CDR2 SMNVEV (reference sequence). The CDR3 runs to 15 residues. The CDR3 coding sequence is TGTGCCAGCACCTCCCGGGACAGGGGGAAAGGGACCCAGTACTTC. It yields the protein CASTSRDRGKGTQYF.

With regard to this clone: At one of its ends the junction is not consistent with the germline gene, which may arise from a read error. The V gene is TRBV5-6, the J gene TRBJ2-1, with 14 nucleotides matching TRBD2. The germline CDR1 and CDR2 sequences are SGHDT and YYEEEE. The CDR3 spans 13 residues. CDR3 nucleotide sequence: TGTGCCAGCAGCGGTCGGACTAGCGGGGGGCAAATCTTC. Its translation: CASSGRTSGGQIF.

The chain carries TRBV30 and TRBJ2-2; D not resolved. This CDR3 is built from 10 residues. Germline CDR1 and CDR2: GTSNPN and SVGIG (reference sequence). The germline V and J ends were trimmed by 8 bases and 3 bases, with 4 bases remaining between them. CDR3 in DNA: TGTGCCGGCCACACCGGGGAGCTGTTTTTT. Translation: CAGHTGELFF.

The CDR3 DNA reads as TGTGCCAGCAGTGAAAGGAGGGGGGGACTTTACAATGAGCAGTTCTTC. Translated: CASSERRGGLYNEQFF. The rearrangement joins TRBV2 to TRBJ2-1; maybe TRBD2 (7 bases). The CDR3 is 16 amino acids. The ends were cut back, 2 bases at V and 4 bases at J, with 15 bases in the middle. Germline V lookup: CDR1 SNHLY, CDR2 FYNNEI.

CDR3 DNA: TGTGCCAGCAGTCGTAGGGGGGGCCAAGAGACCCAGTACTTC. This gives the protein CASSRRGGQETQYF. The J gene is TRBJ2-5, the V gene TRBV28; D is possibly TRBD2 (7 bases). The CDR3 is 14 residues long. V was pared by 5 bases and J by 1 base, with 11 bases between. From germline, CDR1 is MDHEN and CDR2 SYDVKM. Full variable domain (rest looked up from reference TRBV28 and TRBJ2-5): DVKVTQSSRYLVKRTGEKVFLECVQDMDHENMFWYRQDPGLGLRLIYFSYDVKMKEKGDIPEGYSVSREKKERFSLILESASTNQTSMYLCASSRRGGQETQYFGPGTRLLVL.

The CDR3 sequence is CSVHSGEQYF. CDR3 sequence (DNA): TGCAGCGTGCACAGCGGCGAGCAGTACTTC. The rearrangement uses TRBV29-1 and TRBJ2-5, with D perhaps TRBD2 (5 bases). The DNA end is more similar to TRBJ2-7, so the J call may be wrong. The germline gives CDR1 SQVTM, CDR2 ANQGSEA. The CDR3 sequence is 10 residues long.

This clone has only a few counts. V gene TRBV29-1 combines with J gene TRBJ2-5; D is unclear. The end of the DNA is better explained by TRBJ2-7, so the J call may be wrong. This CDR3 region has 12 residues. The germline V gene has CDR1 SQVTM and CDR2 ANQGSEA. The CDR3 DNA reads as TGCAGCGTTGAGACGGGTTTCTACGAGCAGTACTTC. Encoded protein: CSVETGFYEQYF.

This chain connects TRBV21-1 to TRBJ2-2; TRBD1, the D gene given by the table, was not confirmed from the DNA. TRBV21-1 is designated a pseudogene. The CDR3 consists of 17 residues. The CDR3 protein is CASSKCGQGAGTGELFF. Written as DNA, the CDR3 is TGTGCCAGCAGCAAATGCGGACAGGGGGCGGGCACCGGGGAGCTGTTTTTT.

The CDR3 bases are TGTGCCAGTAGTATTTCGGCGGACTACGAGCAGTACTTC. Translating it yields CASSISADYEQYF. V gene TRBV19 combines with J gene TRBJ2-7; D uncertain. V lost 3 bases and J lost 3, with 9 bases in between. This CDR3 region has 13 residues. The germline V gene encodes CDR1 LNHDA and CDR2 SQIVND (reference sequence). The full variable domain, rest sourced from reference TRBV19 and TRBJ2-7, is DGGITQSPKYLFRKEGQNVTLSCEQNLNHDAMYWYRQDPGQGLRLIYYSQIVNDFQKGDIAEGYSVSREKKESFPLTVTSAQKNPTAFYLCASSISADYEQYFGPGTRLTVT.

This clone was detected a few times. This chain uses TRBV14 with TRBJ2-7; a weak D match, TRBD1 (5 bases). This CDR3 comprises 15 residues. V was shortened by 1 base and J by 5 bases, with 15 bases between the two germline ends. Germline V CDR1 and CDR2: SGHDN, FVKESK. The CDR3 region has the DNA TGTGCCAGCAGCCAAGGGCAGGGAAGAAGGAACGAGCAGTACTTC. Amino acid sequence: CASSQGQGRRNEQYF. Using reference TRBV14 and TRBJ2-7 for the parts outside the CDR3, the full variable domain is EAGVTQFPSHSVIEKGQTVTLRCDPISGHDNLYWYRRVMGKEIKFLLHFVKESKQDESGMPNNRFLAERTGGTYSTLKVQPAELEDSGVYFCASSQGQGRRNEQYFGPGTRLTVT.

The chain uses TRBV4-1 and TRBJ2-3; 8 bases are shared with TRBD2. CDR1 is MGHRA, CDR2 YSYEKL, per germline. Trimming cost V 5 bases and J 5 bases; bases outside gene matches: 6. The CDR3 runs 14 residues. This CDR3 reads CASSAAGGLDTQYF. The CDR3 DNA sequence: TGCGCCAGCAGCGCCGCGGGGGGCTTAGATACGCAGTATTTT.

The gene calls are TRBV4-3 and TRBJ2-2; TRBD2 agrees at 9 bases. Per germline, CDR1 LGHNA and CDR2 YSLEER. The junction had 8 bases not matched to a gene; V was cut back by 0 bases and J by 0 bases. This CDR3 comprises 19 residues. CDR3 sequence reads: CASSQDRKRGAANTGELFF. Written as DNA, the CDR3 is TGCGCCAGCAGCCAAGATCGGAAGCGGGGGGCAGCGAACACCGGGGAGCTGTTTTTT.

CDR3: CASSLAGGKTDTQYF. DNA for the CDR3: TGTGCCAGCAGCTTAGCGGGGGGCAAAACAGATACGCAGTATTTT. The V call is TRBV11-3, the J call TRBJ2-3; perhaps TRBD2 as D (7 bases). CDR1 SGHNT and CDR2 YENEEA come from the germline V gene. This CDR3 has 15 amino acids. Trimming shortened V by 1 base and J by 3 bases, and 11 bases separated the two germline ends.

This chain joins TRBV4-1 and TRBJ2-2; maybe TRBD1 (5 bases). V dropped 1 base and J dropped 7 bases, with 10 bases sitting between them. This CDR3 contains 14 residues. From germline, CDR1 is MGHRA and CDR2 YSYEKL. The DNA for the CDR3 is TGCGCCAGCAGCCAAGTAGATAGGGGCGGGGAGCTGTTTTTT. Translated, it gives CASSQVDRGGELFF.